This TCR beta chain was observed in a study of T cells in Graves' hyperthyroidism and ophthalmopathy. Across the study: Prior to any treatment, at the point of initial diagnosis, peripheral blood was collected.

If no ophthalmopathy progression occurred within 18 months, Graves' hyperthyroidism was stable. Patients between 18 and 65 years old had hyperthyroidism, newly diagnosed and lasting under 2 months. This clonotype has only a few counts. The antigen is unknown. Study observations and caveats: In the blood, most expanded thyroid clonotypes above 0.001 appeared as well.

There were TCR beta CDR3 regions amplified from RNA transcripts. With the HTBI primer set, the TCR CDR3 went through a first round of RT-PCR. TCRdb re-derived calls from the multiplex PCR reads in MiXCR, one entry per CDR3 protein. The sample records under 400,000 distinct CDR3 sequences, roughly a fifth being singletons. Trimming removed 6 bases at V and 3 bases at J, with 11 bases between. Germline V gene lookup returns CDR1 SNHLY and CDR2 FYNNEI. The CDR3 runs 14 residues. V and J are TRBV2 and TRBJ1-4, with D hard to call. The sample taken for sequencing was blood. The TCR sequence derives from a woman between 50 and 59 years old with Graves' hyperthyroidism. The CDR3: CASRYVGSNEKLFF. The CDR3 coding sequence is TGTGCCAGCAGATACGTGGGTTCTAATGAAAAACTGTTTTTT.